This TCR beta chain was sequenced in a study of blood T cell repertoires in COVID-19. Whole-study context: The study drew acute and convalescent COVID-19 samples from the United States, Italy and Spain. PBMCs, B-cell-depleted T cells, or T cells provided the cDNA or gDNA that made up the material.

As processed by the authors: The assay estimated nucleated cells by amplifying reference gene primers. The protocol was immunoSEQ multiplex PCR, while the TCRdb copy is restricted to in-frame clones and leaves out a portion. That table supplies the V and J calls and clone size; D and trimming were determined from the DNA. Of 150,000 to 200,000 clones detected, 83% appear once; the ten largest clones hold approximately 2%. CDR3 length: 14 residues. Germline-derived CDR1 and CDR2 are MNHEY and SMNVEV (reference sequence). The V end lost 8 bases, the J end lost 2 bases, and 16 bases lay between the germline ends.

This clonotype was obtained from a woman of 80 years or more with acute or convalescent COVID-19. Sequencing was performed on peripheral blood. This rearrangement joins TRBV27 to TRBJ2-7; a weak D match, TRBD2 (6 bases). The CDR3 DNA sequence: TGTGCCAGCTGGGAGGCGGGGTTAACCTACGAGCAGTACTTC. This gives the protein CASWEAGLTYEQYF.